These 19 T cell receptor beta chains originate from one sample sequenced in a study of human T cells and chemical hapten exposure. Time point denoted: healthy volunteer bleed at 2 weeks. Researchers extracted total RNA from unfractionated whole blood. TCRdb analysed the RACE reads with MiXCR anew, one entry per CDR3 protein. The data contain 130,000 or so distinct CDR3 sequences, roughly 9% of them singletons. What was sequenced was whole blood. The source is a male donor in good health. Some clones in this sample may be carry-over from other donors' samples.

This clonotype was recorded a few times. This chain connects TRBV2 to TRBJ2-2, with TRBD2 matching over 11 bases. CDR1 is SNHLY, CDR2 FYNNEI, per germline. V lost 6 bases, J lost 5 bases, and 2 bases stayed unmatched. The CDR3 covers 14 residues. The DNA for the CDR3 is TGTGCCAGCAGATGGACTAGCGGGACCGGGGAGCTGTTTTTT. Its translation: CASRWTSGTGELFF.

As concerns this clonotype: Sequence at one end of the junction differs from germline and may be a read error. The chain couples TRBV29-1 to TRBJ2-7; perhaps TRBD1 as D (6 bases). Germline V gene lookup returns CDR1 SQVTM and CDR2 ANQGSEA. This CDR3 has 11 residues. CDR3 protein: CSVGTAKGLDF. CDR3 in DNA: TGCAGCGTTGGGACAGCTAAGGGCTTAGACTTC.

At least ten counts were recorded for this clonotype. The chain employs TRBV3-1 and TRBJ2-1; no firm D call. The CDR3 runs 15 residues. Germline V gene data show CDR1 as LGHDT and CDR2 as YNNKEL (reference sequence). Trimming pared 2 bases from V and 0 bases from J, leaving 8 bases between. The CDR3, as DNA: TGTGCCAGCAGCCAAAGGGATCCCTCCTACAATGAGCAGTTCTTC. This codes for CASSQRDPSYNEQFF.

The V and J genes are TRBV2 and TRBJ2-1, with TRBD1 identical over 7 bases. Germline V gives CDR1 SNHLY, CDR2 FYNNEI. J gave up 2 bases and V 10 bases, and 11 bases lay outside the gene matches. The CDR3 is made up of 15 amino acids. As DNA, the CDR3 is TGTGCCACCAAAGACGACAGGGCCACCTACAATGAGCAGTTCTTC. This encodes CATKDDRATYNEQFF.

This chain uses TRBV12-5 with TRBJ2-3; D gene uncertain. The CDR3 covers 15 residues. Between the trimmed V and J ends, which lost 0 bases and 3 bases, there was a span of 10 bases. Germline V lookup: CDR1 LGHNT, CDR2 FRNRAP. CDR3 region: CASGLVLSLTDTQYF. The DNA for the CDR3 is TGTGCTAGTGGTTTGGTACTGAGTCTTACAGATACGCAGTATTTT.

The rearrangement joins TRBV13 to TRBJ2-1, with D possibly being TRBD1 or TRBD2 (5 bases each). Germline assignment: CDR1 PRHDT and CDR2 FYEKMQ (reference sequence). There are 15 residues in the CDR3. Trimming pared 1 base from V and 8 bases from J, leaving 15 bases between. The CDR3 sequence is CASSLEGTRGDEQFF. The DNA of the CDR3 is TGTGCCAGCAGCTTAGAGGGGACCCGAGGCGATGAGCAGTTCTTC.

This clonotype was seen repeatedly, ten times or more. The chain employs TRBV11-2 and TRBJ1-1; a possible D gene is TRBD1 (6 bases). Germline V gene lookup returns CDR1 SGHAT and CDR2 FQNNGV. This CDR3 has 15 amino acids. Trimming took 6 bases from V and 7 from J, leaving 21 bases between them. The CDR3 coding sequence is TGTGCCAGCAGTCAGTCGGGCAGGGGAGGGGGTGAAGCTTTCTTT. Encoded protein: CASSQSGRGGGEAFF.

A few counts support this clonotype. The chain combines TRBV20-1 with TRBJ2-5; TRBD2 agrees at 9 bases. The CDR3 runs to 13 residues. Germline-derived CDR1 and CDR2 are DFQATT and SNEGSKA (reference sequence). J was trimmed by 1 base and V by 6 bases; bases with no gene match: 3. For the CDR3, the DNA is TGCAGTGCAACGACTAGCGGCCAAGAGACCCAGTACTTC. Amino acid sequence: CSATTSGQETQYF.

The chain combines TRBV4-1 with TRBJ1-1; 10 bases map to TRBD1. Looked up from germline, CDR1 is MGHRA and CDR2 is YSYEKL. The CDR3 length is 16 residues. J gave up 5 bases and V 4 bases, and 10 bases lay outside the gene matches. The CDR3 DNA sequence: TGCGCCAGCAGCCCACTCTGGGACAGGGGAGGTACTGAAGCTTTCTTT. This codes for CASSPLWDRGGTEAFF.

The chain is built from TRBV12-3 or TRBV12-4 and TRBJ2-3; 8 positions agree with TRBD2. This CDR3 contains 16 residues. Trimming at V came to 0 bases and at J to 4 bases, leaving 6 bases not matched to a gene. Here the CDR3 DNA reads TGTGCCAGCAGTTTAGCGGCGGGGGGTGTGGCAGATACGCAGTATTTT. It encodes CASSLAAGGVADTQYF.

The chain carries TRBV7-9 and TRBJ2-1; no clear D. Between the trimmed V and J ends, which lost 2 bases and 5 bases, there was a span of 13 bases. Germline assignment: CDR1 SEHNR and CDR2 FQNEAQ (reference sequence). The CDR3 runs 15 residues. CDR3 in DNA: TGTGCCAGCAGCTTAAATGAGGCGGTCGACAATGAGCAGTTCTTC. This encodes CASSLNEAVDNEQFF.

A few counts support this clonotype. The chain joins TRBV28 to TRBJ1-5; TRBD1 is a possible D gene (6 bases). The CDR3 consists of 14 residues. Trimming stripped 7 bases from V and 3 bases from J, with 13 bases between. The V gene's germline CDR1 is MDHEN and CDR2 SYDVKM. As DNA, the CDR3 is TGTGCCAGCATTCCCACAGGGAACAATCAGCCCCAGCATTTT. Protein sequence: CASIPTGNNQPQHF.

This clonotype was found many times. The V gene is TRBV6-5, the J gene TRBJ1-3, with 8 bases identical to TRBD1. CDR1 and CDR2 from the germline V gene are MNHEY and SVGAGI. Unmatched junction bases numbered 3, after V lost 8 bases and J lost 0 bases. The CDR3 totals 14 residues. CDR3 loop: CASQTGGSGNTIYF. The CDR3 DNA is TGTGCCAGCCAAACAGGGGGCTCTGGAAACACCATATATTTT.

This clonotype was found many times. V usage is TRBV27 and J usage is TRBJ2-7; no clear D gene. The CDR3 sequence is 12 residues long. V dropped 6 bases and J dropped 7 bases, with 13 bases sitting between them. The V gene's germline CDR1 is MNHEY and CDR2 SMNVEV (reference sequence). The CDR3 reads CASSPPSGEQYF. CDR3 DNA: TGTGCCAGCAGCCCCCCCTCAGGAGAGCAGTACTTC.

This clonotype was observed many times. This chain connects TRBV15 to TRBJ2-3, with TRBD1 matching 8 bases. CDR3 length: 15 residues. Germline values: CDR1 LNHNV, CDR2 YYDKDF (reference sequence). V trimming: 6 bases; J trimming: 2 bases; junction bases outside the gene matches: 7. The DNA of the CDR3 is TGTGCCACCAGGCCGGGGACAGGAGCCACAGATACGCAGTATTTT. Translation: CATRPGTGATDTQYF.

The table lists this clonotype with many counts. This chain links TRBV10-3 with TRBJ2-3; unclear D gene. This CDR3 is built from 15 residues. Trimming took 6 bases from V and 6 from J, leaving 19 bases between them. CDR1 is ENHRY and CDR2 is SYGVKD in the germline V gene. Written as DNA, the CDR3 is TGTGCCATCAGAAATTCGGACCGGCACCCCGATACGCAGTATTTT. This translates into CAIRNSDRHPDTQYF.

This chain links TRBV18 with TRBJ2-1; D ambiguous. Germline V gene data show CDR1 as KGHSH and CDR2 as LQKENI. This CDR3 contains 14 residues. V lost 0 bases and J 8 bases, leaving 11 bases between the germline ends. CDR3 protein: CASSPPARSYEQFF. CDR3 coding DNA: TGTGCCAGCTCACCACCGGCGCGGTCTTATGAGCAGTTCTTC.

This chain connects TRBV5-1 to TRBJ1-2, with a weak D call TRBD1 (6 bases). The germline V gene has CDR1 SGHRS and CDR2 YFSETQ. This CDR3 spans 15 amino acids. V gave up 1 base and J gave up 8 bases, with 18 bases separating them. The chain's CDR3 is CASSLWDTTAPGYTF. In nucleotides, the CDR3 is TGCGCCAGCAGCTTGTGGGACACTACAGCCCCGGGCTACACCTTC.

A few counts support this clonotype. This chain joins TRBV20-1 and TRBJ2-1; D may be TRBD1 or TRBD2 (6 bases each). The CDR3 consists of 15 residues. Germline V lookup: CDR1 DFQATT, CDR2 SNEGSKA (reference sequence). V lost 3 bases and J lost 0, with 12 bases in between. For the CDR3, the DNA is TGCAGTGCTAGGGTAGGGGGGAGCTCCTACAATGAGCAGTTCTTC. This sequence encodes CSARVGGSSYNEQFF.